This entry concerns a single TCR beta chain. The CDR3 sequence is 21 residues long. Germline CDR1 reads LGHDT; CDR2 reads YNNKEL (reference sequence). V shed 2 bases and J 0 bases; nucleotides not matched to a gene: 16. Original handling: Amplification with reference gene primers provided the estimates of nucleated cell counts. Sequencing was performed with immunoSEQ multiplex PCR; in TCRdb, only in-frame clones are kept and a portion is missing. From that table come the V and J calls and clone size; the DNA was used to work out D and trimming. Of some 300,000 clones in the sample, just under 90% are singletons; the top ten hold roughly 5.9%. Seattle researchers signed up patients amid active infection and tracked them longitudinally. This record comes from a study of blood T cell repertoires in COVID-19. Study background: There were acute and convalescent COVID-19 samples, and they came from the United States, Italy and Spain. From T cells, B-cell-depleted T cells, or PBMCs came the material, which was cDNA or gDNA.

The clonotype was recovered from a woman aged 45-59 years with COVID-19, enrolled during active disease. This sequence joins TRBV3-1 (or the pseudogene TRBV3-2) and TRBJ2-6; 7 positions match TRBD2. The sequenced material came from peripheral blood. CDR3 sequence: CASSQLRQSAGVRSGANVLTF. The CDR3 coding sequence is TGTGCCAGCAGCCAATTACGTCAGTCGGCGGGAGTACGCTCTGGGGCCAACGTCCTGACTTTC.